This entry features one T cell receptor beta chain sequence. Germline and junction disagree at one end, which may indicate a read error. CDR1 ENHRY and CDR2 SYGVKD come from the germline V gene. CDR3 length: 13 amino acids. With duration under 3 months, ophthalmopathy was active: Clinical Activity Score at least 3, NOSPECS at least 4. The data derive from a study of T cells in Graves' hyperthyroidism and ophthalmopathy. Study overall: Blood was drawn when the patient was first diagnosed and still untreated.

TCR beta CDR3 region amplification was performed from RNA transcripts. The HTBI primer set was used in a first-round RT-PCR of the TCR CDR3. Using its own MiXCR run on the multiplex PCR reads, TCRdb lists one record per CDR3 protein. Of about 380,000 distinct CDR3 sequences listed, approximately 17% are singletons. The clonotype was recovered from a man aged 18 to 29 with Graves' ophthalmopathy. The sequencing sample was made of blood. This chain connects TRBV10-3 to TRBJ1-2; maybe TRBD1 (6 bases). CDR3 nucleotides: TGTGCCATCACACTTGACAGGTCCTATGGCCACACCTTC. Translation gives CAITLDRSYGHTF.